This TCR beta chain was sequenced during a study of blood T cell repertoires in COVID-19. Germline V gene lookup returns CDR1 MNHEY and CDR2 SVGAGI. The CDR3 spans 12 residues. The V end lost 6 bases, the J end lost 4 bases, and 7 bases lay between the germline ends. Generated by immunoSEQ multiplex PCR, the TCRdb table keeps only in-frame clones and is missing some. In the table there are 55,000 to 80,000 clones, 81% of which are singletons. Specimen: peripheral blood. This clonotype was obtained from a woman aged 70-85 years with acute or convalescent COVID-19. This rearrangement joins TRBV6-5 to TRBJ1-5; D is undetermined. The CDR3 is CASSVLNQPQHF. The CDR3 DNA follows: TGTGCCAGCAGCGTCCTTAATCAGCCCCAGCATTTT.